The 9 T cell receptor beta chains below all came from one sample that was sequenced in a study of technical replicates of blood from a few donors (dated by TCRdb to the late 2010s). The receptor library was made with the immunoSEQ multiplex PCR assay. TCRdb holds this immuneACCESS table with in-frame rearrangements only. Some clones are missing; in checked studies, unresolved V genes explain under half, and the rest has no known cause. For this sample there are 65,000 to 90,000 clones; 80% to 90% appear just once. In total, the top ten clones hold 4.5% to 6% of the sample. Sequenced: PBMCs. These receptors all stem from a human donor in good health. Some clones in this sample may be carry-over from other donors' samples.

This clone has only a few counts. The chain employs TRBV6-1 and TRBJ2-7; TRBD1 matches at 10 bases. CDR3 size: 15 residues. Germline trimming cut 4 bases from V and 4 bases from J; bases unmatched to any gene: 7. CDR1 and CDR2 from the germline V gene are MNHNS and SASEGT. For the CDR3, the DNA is TGTGCCAGCAGTGCGGGACAGGGGTCTTTGTACGAGCAGTACTTC. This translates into CASSAGQGSLYEQYF.

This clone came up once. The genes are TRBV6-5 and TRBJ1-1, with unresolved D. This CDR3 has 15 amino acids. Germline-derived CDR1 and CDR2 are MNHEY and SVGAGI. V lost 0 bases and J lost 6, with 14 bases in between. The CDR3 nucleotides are TGTGCCAGCAGTTACTCTGGGGAGCTGGGCGCTGAAGCTTTCTTT. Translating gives CASSYSGELGAEAFF.

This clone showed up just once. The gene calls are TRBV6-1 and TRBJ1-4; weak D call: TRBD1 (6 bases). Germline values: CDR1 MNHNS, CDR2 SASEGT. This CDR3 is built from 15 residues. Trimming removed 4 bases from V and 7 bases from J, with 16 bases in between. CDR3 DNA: TGTGCCAGCAGTGTCAGGACAGTGACGTTTGAAAAACTGTTTTTT. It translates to CASSVRTVTFEKLFF.

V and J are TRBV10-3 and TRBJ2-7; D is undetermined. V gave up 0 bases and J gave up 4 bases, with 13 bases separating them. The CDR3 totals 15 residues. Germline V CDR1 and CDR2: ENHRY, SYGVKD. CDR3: CAISESAPGRYEQYF. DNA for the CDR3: TGTGCCATCAGTGAGTCGGCTCCGGGTCGTTACGAGCAGTACTTC.

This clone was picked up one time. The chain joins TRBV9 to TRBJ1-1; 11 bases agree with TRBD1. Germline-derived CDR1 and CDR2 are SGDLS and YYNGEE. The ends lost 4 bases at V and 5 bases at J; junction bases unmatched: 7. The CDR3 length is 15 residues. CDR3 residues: CASSSMGQGDTEAFF. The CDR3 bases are TGTGCCAGCAGCTCTATGGGACAGGGGGATACTGAAGCTTTCTTT.

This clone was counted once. The CDR3 coding sequence is TGTGCCAGCAGCCAAGGGACTAGCGGGGGGCGAGATGATACGCAGTATTTT. Amino acids: CASSQGTSGGRDDTQYF. The chain uses TRBV4-2 and TRBJ2-3, with TRBD2 matching over 14 bases. Germline V gene sequence: CDR1 LGHNA, CDR2 YNFKEQ. Germline trimming cut 1 base from V and 6 bases from J; bases unmatched to any gene: 6. The CDR3 contains 17 residues.

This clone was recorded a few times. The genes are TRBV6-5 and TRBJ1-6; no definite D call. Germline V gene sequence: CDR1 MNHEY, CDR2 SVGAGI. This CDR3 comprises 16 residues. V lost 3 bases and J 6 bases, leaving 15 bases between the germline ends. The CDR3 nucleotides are TGTGCCAGCAGTTATCAAGTAGCAACGGGTAATTCACCCCTCCACTTT. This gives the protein CASSYQVATGNSPLHF.

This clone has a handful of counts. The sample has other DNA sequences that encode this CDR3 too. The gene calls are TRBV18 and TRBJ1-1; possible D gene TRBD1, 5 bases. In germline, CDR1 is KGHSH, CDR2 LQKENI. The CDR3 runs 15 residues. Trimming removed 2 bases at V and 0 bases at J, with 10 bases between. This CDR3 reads CASSPGGGVNTEAFF. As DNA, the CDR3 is TGTGCCAGCTCACCAGGGGGGGGAGTGAACACTGAAGCTTTCTTT.

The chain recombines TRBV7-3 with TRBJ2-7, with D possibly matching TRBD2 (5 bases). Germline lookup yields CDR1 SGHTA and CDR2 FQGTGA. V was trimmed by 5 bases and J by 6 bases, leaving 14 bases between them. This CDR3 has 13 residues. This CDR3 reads CASSPYKEAEQYF. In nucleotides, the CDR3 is TGTGCCAGCAGCCCATACAAGGAGGCCGAGCAGTACTTC.